The 5 T cell receptor beta chains below come from one sample, sequenced in a study of brain T cells in children with intractable seizures. Only in-frame clones appear in the TCRdb table, and some are missing; sequencing was by immunoSEQ multiplex PCR. The table lists roughly 120,000 clones, approximately 94% of them singletons. The sample consisted of peripheral blood, taken at surgery. The source is a boy in the first two years of life with hemimegalencephaly and intractable seizures.

The genes are TRBV5-4 and TRBJ1-2, with D hard to call. Trimming removed 4 bases from V and 4 bases from J, with 11 bases in between. CDR1 SGHNT and CDR2 YYREEE come from the germline V gene (reference sequence). CDR3 length: 13 amino acids. This CDR3 is CASSPRTGYGYTF. The CDR3 DNA follows: TGTGCCAGCAGCCCCCGGACCGGCTATGGCTACACCTTC. The full variable domain, completed using reference TRBV5-4 and TRBJ1-2, is ETGVTQSPTHLIKTRGQQVTLRCSSQSGHNTVSWYQQALGQGPQFIFQYYREEENGRGNFPPRFSGLQFPNYSSELNVNALELDDSALYLCASSPRTGYGYTFGSGTRLTVV.

The CDR3 DNA sequence: TGTGCCAGCAGTTTGATAGGGGGCGGGGCAGATACGCAGTATTTT. Translation: CASSLIGGGADTQYF. The V call is TRBV28, the J call TRBJ2-3, with a weak D call TRBD1 (7 bases). The CDR3 is made up of 15 amino acids. Germline CDR1 reads MDHEN; CDR2 reads SYDVKM. Trimming removed 3 bases at V and 4 bases at J, with 14 bases between.

This clone has a single count. The chain recombines TRBV2 with TRBJ2-5, with 8 bases fitting TRBD2. CDR3 length: 14 residues. Germline CDR1 reads SNHLY; CDR2 reads FYNNEI. J gave up 5 bases and V 5 bases, and 7 bases lay outside the gene matches. The CDR3 DNA is TGTGCCAGCAGTCCGGGGGGGGCTGGGGAGACCCAGTACTTC. This codes for CASSPGGAGETQYF.

The rearrangement uses TRBV2 and TRBJ2-6, with D unclear. The CDR3 is made up of 15 amino acids. Looked up from germline, CDR1 is SNHLY and CDR2 is FYNNEI. CDR3 protein: CAGSPLSSGANVLTF. The CDR3 DNA sequence: TGTGCAGGATCCCCTTTAAGCTCTGGGGCCAACGTCCTGACTTTC.

CDR3 sequence (DNA): TGTGCCAGCAGCTTAGGCCCCGGGGCCTGGGAAGGCTACACCTTC. It yields the protein CASSLGPGAWEGYTF. This chain connects TRBV11-3 to TRBJ1-2; D possibly corresponds to TRBD1 (5 bases). CDR3 length equals 15 residues. The V end lost 1 base, the J end lost 8 bases, and 17 bases lay between the germline ends. Looked up from germline, CDR1 is SGHNT and CDR2 is YENEEA. Full variable domain (rest looked up from reference TRBV11-3 and TRBJ1-2): EAGVVQSPRYKIIEKKQPVAFWCNPISGHNTLYWYLQNLGQGPELLIRYENEEAVDDSQLPKDRFSAERLKGVDSTLKIQPAELGDSAVYLCASSLGPGAWEGYTFGSGTRLTVV.